The 8 T cell receptor beta chains presented below share a single source sample, sequenced in a study of OX40 agonist ivuxolimab in advanced cancers. Data came from immunoSEQ multiplex PCR; TCRdb stores just in-frame clones and leaves some out. The data show 14,000 to 15,000 clones, roughly nine tenths seen once. The sample in question was CD4+ or CD8+ T cells sorted from blood, obtained in a trial of the OX40 agonist ivuxolimab. These TCRs come from an adult with an advanced solid tumor such as melanoma, head and neck, liver or kidney cancer.

V gene TRBV28 combines with J gene TRBJ1-4; a possible D gene is TRBD1 (5 bases). Trimming pared 6 bases from V and 13 bases from J, leaving 21 bases between. Per the germline V gene, CDR1 is MDHEN and CDR2 is SYDVKM. The CDR3 runs to 14 residues. The CDR3 protein is CASRRNRDLRRLFF. In nucleotides, the CDR3 is TGTGCCAGCAGGCGAAACCGGGACCTCAGGCGACTGTTTTTT.

J is TRBJ2-1 and V is TRBV19, with a weak D call TRBD2 (6 bases). The V gene lost 5 bases and the J gene lost 5 bases, with 13 bases spanning the gap. The CDR3 is 14 amino acids. The germline CDR1 and CDR2 sequences are LNHDA and SQIVND (reference sequence). CDR3 region: CASSWGEGNNEQFF. CDR3 in DNA: TGTGCCAGTAGTTGGGGGGAAGGGAACAATGAGCAGTTCTTC.

The rearrangement joins TRBV28 to TRBJ2-5; D remains ambiguous. V dropped 2 bases and J dropped 2 bases, with 9 bases sitting between them. Germline loops: CDR1 MDHEN, CDR2 SYDVKM. The CDR3 covers 14 residues. For the CDR3, the DNA is TGTGCCAGCAGTTTAAGGGAACAGCAAGAGACCCAGTACTTC. This translates into CASSLREQQETQYF.

The CDR3 is CATRGQGFETQYF. The CDR3 region has the DNA TGTGCCACCAGGGGACAGGGCTTTGAGACCCAGTACTTC. The chain couples TRBV27 to TRBJ2-5; 9 bases align to TRBD1. CDR3 length: 13 amino acids. The germline CDR1 and CDR2 sequences are MNHEY and SMNVEV (reference sequence). The trim removed 10 bases at V and 5 bases at J, leaving 8 bases unmatched.

The chain joins TRBV5-1 to TRBJ2-5; 12 positions match TRBD2. The junction had 11 bases not matched to a gene; V was cut back by 3 bases and J by 5 bases. The germline gives CDR1 SGHRS, CDR2 YFSETQ. The CDR3 has 17 amino acids. CDR3 coding DNA: TGCGCCAGCAGCTGGACTAGCGGGAAGTATAAAATCGAGACCCAGTACTTC. It specifies CASSWTSGKYKIETQYF.

In nucleotides, the CDR3 is TGCGCCAGCAGTCCTCCGGGCGGCAGCGAGGTTGATACCGGGGAGCTGTTTTTT. This codes for CASSPPGGSEVDTGELFF. V usage is TRBV4-1 and J usage is TRBJ2-2; D ambiguous. V lost 6 bases and J lost 5, with 25 bases in between. Germline CDR1 MGHRA, CDR2 YSYEKL. This CDR3 contains 18 residues.

V gene TRBV9 combines with J gene TRBJ2-1, with 7 nucleotides matching TRBD2. Trimming cost V 2 bases and J 6 bases; bases outside gene matches: 11. CDR1 is SGDLS and CDR2 is YYNGEE in the germline V gene. This CDR3 region has 16 residues. DNA of the CDR3: TGTGCCAGCAGCGTCCGAATGAGGGAGCGGGGCAATGAGCAGTTCTTC. Amino acid sequence: CASSVRMRERGNEQFF. The full variable domain, rest sourced from reference TRBV9 and TRBJ2-1, is DSGVTQTPKHLITATGQRVTLRCSPRSGDLSVYWYQQSLDQGLQFLIQYYNGEERAKGNILERFSAQQFPDLHSELNLSSLELGDSALYFCASSVRMRERGNEQFFGPGTRLTVL.

The rearrangement uses TRBV27 and TRBJ2-5; TRBD1 matches at 7 bases. The germline V gene encodes CDR1 MNHEY and CDR2 SMNVEV (reference sequence). This CDR3 has 14 residues. V trimming: 4 bases; J trimming: 5 bases; junction bases outside the gene matches: 7. The CDR3 is CASSSHLRGETQYF. As DNA, the CDR3 is TGTGCCAGCAGTTCTCACCTCAGGGGGGAGACCCAGTACTTC.